This T cell receptor beta chain was found in a study of cytomegalovirus exposure and HLA in healthy donors. Whole-study findings and limits: Further analysis was carried out later, and it showed several of the most significant clusters appearing linked to common viral pathogens. The majority of CMV-associated TCR beta chains were reported as apparently HLA-restricted in a later analysis.

Trimming took off 2 bases at V and 7 bases at J, with 12 bases between the two ends. Germline V lookup: CDR1 SGHRS, CDR2 YFSETQ. The CDR3 is 13 residues long. Details on this clone: Its target is not known.

The primer mix had 60 Vbeta and 13 Jbeta primers. Only in-frame clones appear in the TCRdb table, and some are missing; sequencing was by immunoSEQ multiplex PCR. Of 150,000 or so clones in the sample, about 75% are singletons; the top ten hold about 4.5%. This clonotype was sampled from a man between 18 and 29 years old in good health and CMV-seropositive. Sequencing was carried out using PBMCs. V usage is TRBV5-1 and J usage is TRBJ1-1; D is possibly TRBD1 (5 bases). CDR3 sequence (DNA): TGCGCCAGCAGCTTCGGCAGGGAGGGTGAAGCTTTCTTT. Translating it yields CASSFGREGEAFF.